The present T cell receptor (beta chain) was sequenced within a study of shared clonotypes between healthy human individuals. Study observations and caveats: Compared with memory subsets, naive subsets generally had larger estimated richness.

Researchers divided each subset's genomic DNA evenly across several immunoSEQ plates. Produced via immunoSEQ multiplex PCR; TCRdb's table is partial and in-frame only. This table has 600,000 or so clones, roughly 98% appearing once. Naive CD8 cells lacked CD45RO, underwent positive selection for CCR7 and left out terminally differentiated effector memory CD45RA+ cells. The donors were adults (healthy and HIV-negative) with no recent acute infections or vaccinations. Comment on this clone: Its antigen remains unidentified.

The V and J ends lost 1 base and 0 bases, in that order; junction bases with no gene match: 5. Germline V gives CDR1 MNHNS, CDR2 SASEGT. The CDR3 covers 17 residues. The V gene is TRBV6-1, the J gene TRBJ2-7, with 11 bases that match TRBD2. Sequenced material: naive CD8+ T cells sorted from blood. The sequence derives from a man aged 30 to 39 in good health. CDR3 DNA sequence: TGTGCCAGCAGTGAAGTTGGGACTAGCGGTAGCTCCTACGAGCAGTACTTC. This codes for CASSEVGTSGSSYEQYF.